The 32 T cell receptor beta chains below all came from one sample that was sequenced in a study of T cell repertoires in cytomegalovirus infection. TCRdb re-analysed the reads in MiXCR, keeping a single row per CDR3 protein. Found here are hundreds of thousands of distinct CDR3 sequences, about 39% of them singletons; the top ten hold 35% to 50%. Their antigens are not known. The starting material was cultured PBMCs, obtained from culture after CMV antigen stimulation. These receptors came from a human donor in good health (CMV status not recorded). Some clones in this sample may be carry-over from other donors' samples.

This clonotype showed up just a few times. V is TRBV28 and J is TRBJ1-6; possible D gene TRBD1, 5 bases. Looked up from germline, CDR1 is MDHEN and CDR2 is SYDVKM. The V end lost 5 bases, the J end lost 9 bases, and 14 bases lay between the germline ends. This CDR3 has 14 amino acids. This CDR3 is CASSQGNTGSPLHF. CDR3 nucleotides: TGTGCCAGCAGTCAGGGAAACACAGGTTCACCCCTCCACTTT.

Only one count was recorded for this clonotype. The V gene is TRBV7-9, the J gene TRBJ2-2; 7 bases match TRBD2. CDR3 length: 11 amino acids. Per germline, CDR1 SEHNR and CDR2 FQNEAQ (reference sequence). J was trimmed by 9 bases and V by 8 bases; bases with no gene match: 3. The DNA for the CDR3 is TGTGCCAGCGGGGAGGGCAGGGAGCTGTTTTTT. Protein: CASGEGRELFF.

This clonotype was seen a handful of times. The chain is built from TRBV7-6 and TRBJ2-7; 9 bases map to TRBD1. The CDR3 spans 16 residues. Trimming at V came to 2 bases and at J to 2 bases, leaving 7 bases not matched to a gene. CDR1 SGHVS and CDR2 FNYEAQ come from the germline V gene. CDR3 sequence (DNA): TGTGCCAGCAGCTTATATGTCGGACAGGGGCCCTACGAGCAGTACTTC. It translates to CASSLYVGQGPYEQYF.

There are a few counts of this clonotype. This chain links TRBV7-2 with TRBJ1-6; 9 bases align to TRBD1. This CDR3 has 16 residues. Trimming removed 4 bases from V and 3 bases from J; junction bases left unmatched: 4. From germline, CDR1 is SGHTA and CDR2 FQGNSA. The CDR3 nucleotides read TGTGCCAGCAGCTCCGGGACAGGGTACTATAATTCACCCCTCCACTTT. Amino acid sequence: CASSSGTGYYNSPLHF.

The V and J genes are TRBV4-1 and TRBJ2-3, with D maybe TRBD1 (5 bases). V lost 1 base, J lost 2 bases, and 16 bases lay in between. This CDR3 contains 17 residues. Germline loops: CDR1 MGHRA, CDR2 YSYEKL. Written as DNA, the CDR3 is TGCGCCAGCAGCCAAGGGAAATCGACAGCCTTCACAGATACGCAGTATTTT. It encodes CASSQGKSTAFTDTQYF.

The chain is built from TRBV7-8 and TRBJ2-1; the match to TRBD2 covers 8 bases. This CDR3 is 16 amino acids long. Germline CDR1 reads SGHVS; CDR2 reads FQNEAQ. V was clipped by 4 bases and J by 8 bases; unmatched bases: 13. CDR3 nucleotides: TGTGCCAGCAGCTCGGGGACTAGTGGTCAGTTGGATGAGCAGTTCTTC. Residues: CASSSGTSGQLDEQFF. Supplemented by reference TRBV7-8 and TRBJ2-1, the full variable domain reads GAGVSQSPRYKVAKRGQDVALRCDPISGHVSLFWYQQALGQGPEFLTYFQNEAQLDKSGLPSDRFFAERPEGSVSTLKIQRTQQEDSAVYLCASSSGTSGQLDEQFFGPGTRLTVL.

The chain links TRBV18 to TRBJ2-7; D perhaps matches TRBD2 (6 bases). The germline gives CDR1 KGHSH, CDR2 LQKENI. The CDR3 has 16 amino acids. The V gene lost 10 bases and the J gene lost 0 bases, with 22 bases spanning the gap. The CDR3 is CANSGSRTIFSYEQYF. Written as DNA, the CDR3 is TGTGCCAACTCCGGATCCCGGACTATCTTCTCCTACGAGCAGTACTTC.

This clonotype was seen more than once but under ten times. The chain carries TRBV12-3 or TRBV12-4 and TRBJ1-5, with a weak D call TRBD1 (5 bases). This CDR3 has 13 amino acids. Trimming took 6 bases from V and 10 from J, leaving 16 bases between them. CDR3 sequence reads: CASRWGAGGPQHF. In nucleotides, the CDR3 is TGTGCCAGCAGATGGGGCGCCGGCGGCCCCCAGCATTTT.

This clonotype showed up many times. The V call is TRBV5-6, the J call TRBJ1-5; D perhaps matches TRBD1 (6 bases). The CDR3 consists of 14 residues. Germline CDR1 SGHDT, CDR2 YYEEEE. The V and J ends lost 2 bases and 7 bases respectively, with 13 bases between them. This CDR3 reads CASSLGQGHQPQHF. The CDR3 DNA is TGTGCCAGCAGCTTAGGCCAGGGACACCAGCCCCAGCATTTT.

This clonotype was observed a handful of times. V gene TRBV7-2 combines with J gene TRBJ2-2, with D possibly being TRBD2 (5 bases). This CDR3 spans 15 amino acids. V lost 3 bases and J lost 4, with 12 bases in between. Germline V gives CDR1 SGHTA, CDR2 FQGNSA. The CDR3 nucleotides are TGTGCCAGCAGCTTTTGGGCAGAGGGCACCGGGGAGCTGTTTTTT. Protein: CASSFWAEGTGELFF.

This clonotype was observed a handful of times. The V call is TRBV29-1, the J call TRBJ2-3; no reliable D call. This CDR3 has 14 residues. V shed 4 bases and J shed 5 bases, with 16 bases lying between them. Germline CDR1 reads SQVTM; CDR2 reads ANQGSEA. The CDR3 DNA follows: TGCAGCGTTGCCCAAAGACTCTGGCGAGATACGCAGTATTTT. It translates to CSVAQRLWRDTQYF.

This chain connects TRBV7-9 to TRBJ2-7; D gene uncertain. Germline values: CDR1 SEHNR, CDR2 FQNEAQ (reference sequence). Trimming pared 7 bases from V and 5 bases from J, leaving 12 bases between. The CDR3 length is 12 residues. The CDR3 sequence: CASNLGIDEQYF. The DNA for the CDR3 is TGTGCCAGCAATTTGGGCATCGACGAGCAGTACTTC. Complete variable domain (other parts from reference TRBV7-9 and TRBJ2-7): DTGVSQNPRHKITKRGQNVTFRCDPISEHNRLYWYRQTLGQGPEFLTYFQNEAQLEKSRLLSDRFSAERPKGSFSTLEIQRTEQGDSAMYLCASNLGIDEQYFGPGTRLTVT.

The rearrangement joins TRBV7-2 to TRBJ2-1, with D maybe TRBD2 (6 bases). V was clipped by 4 bases and J by 10 bases, with 23 bases between them. Germline CDR1 and CDR2: SGHTA and FQGNSA. CDR3 length: 16 amino acids. The CDR3 sequence is CASSSTQLRLVGEQFF. The CDR3 DNA follows: TGTGCCAGCAGCTCGACGCAGCTTCGACTAGTTGGGGAGCAGTTCTTC.

The chain has TRBV6-1 and TRBJ2-5; 9 nucleotides align to TRBD2. Germline V gives CDR1 MNHNS, CDR2 SASEGT. V lost 4 bases, J lost 7 bases, and 7 bases stayed unmatched. This CDR3 spans 14 amino acids. The CDR3 bases are TGTGCCAGCAGTGGGGGGGGCGGGAGGGTGACCCAGTACTTC. The encoded protein is CASSGGGGRVTQYF.

V gene TRBV7-2 combines with J gene TRBJ1-6, with a tentative D call TRBD1 (5 bases). The germline V gene has CDR1 SGHTA and CDR2 FQGNSA. V lost 6 bases and J lost 8, with 8 bases in between. The CDR3 contains 12 residues. CDR3 amino acids: CASRTVDSPLHF. The CDR3 DNA reads as TGTGCCAGCAGGACAGTGGATTCACCCCTCCACTTT.

This chain links TRBV19 with TRBJ2-7; D is undetermined. Trimming took 1 base from V and 0 from J, leaving 13 bases between them. Germline-derived CDR1 and CDR2 are LNHDA and SQIVND (reference sequence). The CDR3 totals 16 residues. The CDR3 DNA sequence: TGTGCCAGTAGTATAGCATCACATCTTATCTCCTACGAGCAGTACTTC. Translating gives CASSIASHLISYEQYF.

The chain joins TRBV12-3 or TRBV12-4 to TRBJ2-5, with D perhaps matching TRBD1 (6 bases). V lost 5 bases and J lost 2, with 12 bases in between. The CDR3 sequence is 14 residues long. The chain's CDR3 is CASSGGQLQETQYF. The CDR3 region has the DNA TGTGCCAGCAGTGGCGGACAGCTGCAAGAGACCCAGTACTTC.

This clonotype was detected a few times. CDR3 residues: CASRDRGQPRETQYF. For the CDR3, the DNA is TGTGCCAGCAGAGACAGGGGGCAACCCAGAGAGACCCAGTACTTC. V usage is TRBV6-1 and J usage is TRBJ2-5; 10 bases align to TRBD1. The CDR3 length is 15 residues. With V trimmed by 6 bases and J by 4 bases, 8 bases remained unmatched. Germline V gene data show CDR1 as MNHNS and CDR2 as SASEGT.

The V call is TRBV11-2, the J call TRBJ2-1, with 8 bases matching TRBD2. The CDR3 length is 15 residues. Germline trimming cut 5 bases from V and 9 bases from J; bases unmatched to any gene: 12. Germline lookup yields CDR1 SGHAT and CDR2 FQNNGV. In nucleotides, the CDR3 is TGTGCCAGCAGCCCAGAGCTCGGACTAGCTTCTGAGCAGTTCTTC. This translates into CASSPELGLASEQFF.

CDR3 loop: CASSLAAGMSAFF. DNA of the CDR3: TGTGCCAGCAGCTTGGCGGCAGGGATGTCAGCTTTCTTT. The rearrangement links TRBV5-6 to TRBJ1-1; D is perhaps TRBD1 (5 bases). Germline assignment: CDR1 SGHDT and CDR2 YYEEEE. Trimming took off 0 bases at V and 10 bases at J, with 13 bases between the two ends. This CDR3 is built from 13 residues.

J is TRBJ1-2 and V is TRBV7-2; TRBD1 is a possible D gene (6 bases). V lost 2 bases and J lost 1, with 14 bases in between. Germline loops: CDR1 SGHTA, CDR2 FQGNSA. This CDR3 is 16 amino acids long. The DNA for the CDR3 is TGTGCCAGCAGCTTAAAACAGGGCGGGGGTAACTATGGCTACACCTTC. This encodes CASSLKQGGGNYGYTF. The full variable domain, its missing parts supplied by reference TRBV7-2 and TRBJ1-2, is GAGVSQSPSNKVTEKGKDVELRCDPISGHTALYWYRQSLGQGLEFLIYFQGNSAPDKSGLPSDRFSAERTGGSVSTLTIQRTQQEDSAVYLCASSLKQGGGNYGYTFGSGTRLTVV.

V and J are TRBV27 and TRBJ2-1, with TRBD2 matching over 14 bases. Trimming cost V 4 bases and J 12 bases; bases outside gene matches: 5. The germline V gene has CDR1 MNHEY and CDR2 SMNVEV (reference sequence). This CDR3 contains 14 residues. The CDR3 DNA reads as TGTGCCAGCAGTTGGAGACTAGCGGGAGGGGGGCAGTTCTTC. Translation gives CASSWRLAGGGQFF.

The genes are TRBV20-1 and TRBJ2-5; D remains unclear. With 6 bases removed from V and 9 bases from J, the gap between germline ends came to 17 bases. The germline CDR1 and CDR2 sequences are DFQATT and SNEGSKA (reference sequence). The CDR3 covers 12 residues. CDR3 DNA: TGCAGTGCCATTAAGTGGGGTGGGGCCCAGTACTTC. Translation: CSAIKWGGAQYF.

This clonotype was recorded once. V is TRBV5-4 and J is TRBJ2-7; 9 bases are a match to TRBD2. The CDR3 length is 16 residues. CDR1 SGHNT and CDR2 YYREEE come from the germline V gene (reference sequence). The ends lost 4 bases at V and 5 bases at J; junction bases unmatched: 13. CDR3 DNA sequence: TGTGCCAGCAGCGGCCCTGGGCGGGAGGGCCTCAACGAGCAGTACTTC. It specifies CASSGPGREGLNEQYF. The full variable domain, in which reference TRBV5-4 and TRBJ2-7 provide the parts outside the CDR3, is ETGVTQSPTHLIKTRGQQVTLRCSSQSGHNTVSWYQQALGQGPQFIFQYYREEENGRGNFPPRFSGLQFPNYSSELNVNALELDDSALYLCASSGPGREGLNEQYFGPGTRLTVT.

CDR3 DNA sequence: TGTGCCAGCACTAGCGGGGGGAACACCGGGGAGCTGTTTTTT. Translating gives CASTSGGNTGELFF. The chain couples TRBV6-1 to TRBJ2-2, with 10 nucleotides matching TRBD2. V gave up 7 bases and J gave up 1 base; unmatched junction bases: 0. The CDR3 extends over 14 amino acids. Germline V gives CDR1 MNHNS, CDR2 SASEGT.

There are many counts of this clonotype. The chain has TRBV7-8 and TRBJ2-1, with D tentatively TRBD1 or TRBD2 (5 bases each). There are 16 residues in the CDR3. Per the germline V gene, CDR1 is SGHVS and CDR2 is FQNEAQ. Trimming took 1 base from V and 0 from J, leaving 10 bases between them. The CDR3 sequence is CASSLGGAGSYNEQFF. CDR3 nucleotide sequence: TGTGCCAGCAGCTTAGGGGGCGCGGGCTCCTACAATGAGCAGTTCTTC. Full variable domain (remainder filled in from reference TRBV7-8 and TRBJ2-1): GAGVSQSPRYKVAKRGQDVALRCDPISGHVSLFWYQQALGQGPEFLTYFQNEAQLDKSGLPSDRFFAERPEGSVSTLKIQRTQQEDSAVYLCASSLGGAGSYNEQFFGPGTRLTVL.

This sequence joins TRBV7-2 and TRBJ2-7; 9 positions agree with TRBD2. Per the germline V gene, CDR1 is SGHTA and CDR2 is FQGNSA. The CDR3 sequence is 15 residues long. The trim removed 5 bases at V and 3 bases at J, leaving 8 bases unmatched. CDR3 protein: CASSARPSGDYEQYF. Written as DNA, the CDR3 is TGTGCCAGCAGCGCCCGCCCTAGCGGGGACTACGAGCAGTACTTC.

This clonotype appeared a few times. The chain links TRBV7-6 to TRBJ2-7, with D perhaps TRBD1 (6 bases). The germline V gene has CDR1 SGHVS and CDR2 FNYEAQ. The V and J ends lost 1 base and 2 bases respectively, with 18 bases between them. The CDR3 consists of 17 residues. The CDR3 loop is CASSLGWRQGPPYEQYF. Here the CDR3 DNA reads TGTGCCAGCAGCTTAGGTTGGCGGCAGGGGCCCCCCTACGAGCAGTACTTC.

This clonotype was counted a few times. This chain links TRBV7-2 with TRBJ2-7; D perhaps matches TRBD1 (5 bases). V was clipped by 4 bases and J by 5 bases, with 12 bases between them. CDR3 length equals 13 residues. Germline V CDR1 and CDR2: SGHTA, FQGNSA. CDR3 loop: CASSSEQDNEQYF. DNA for the CDR3: TGTGCCAGCAGCTCAGAACAGGACAACGAGCAGTACTTC.

The chain links TRBV28 to TRBJ2-3, with 7 bases matching TRBD1. Germline V gene sequence: CDR1 MDHEN, CDR2 SYDVKM. V was pared by 8 bases and J by 4 bases, with 6 bases of the junction left unmatched. There are 13 residues in the CDR3. The chain's CDR3 is CASGRQGPDTQYF. The CDR3 DNA sequence: TGTGCCAGCGGGCGACAGGGCCCAGATACGCAGTATTTT.

V and J are TRBV12-3 or TRBV12-4 and TRBJ1-5; D might be TRBD1 (5 bases). This CDR3 is built from 13 residues. Trimming shortened V by 3 bases and J by 9 bases, and 12 bases separated the two germline ends. The CDR3 reads CASSFGFQGPQHF. The CDR3 DNA reads TGTGCCAGCAGTTTTGGCTTCCAGGGGCCCCAGCATTTT.

For the CDR3, the DNA is TGCGCCAGCAGCCAGGGGACAGAAGAGACCCAGTACTTC. Translation: CASSQGTEETQYF. The genes are TRBV4-1 and TRBJ2-5; TRBD1 matches 7 bases. The CDR3 runs 13 residues. Looked up from germline, CDR1 is MGHRA and CDR2 is YSYEKL. V trimming: 3 bases; J trimming: 3 bases; junction bases outside the gene matches: 1.